The sequence of this T cell receptor (beta chain) was determined in a study of shared clonotypes between healthy human individuals (dated by TCRdb to the early 2020s). Turning to the overall study: Three men and two women, aged 18 to 49 years, made up the cohort. For each donor, CD4 naive and CD4 memory were each run on three plates, CD8 naive on two plates, and CD8 memory on one plate. The study deeply sequenced blood TCR repertoires of about 5 healthy adults to estimate repertoire size and the extent of clonotype sharing between individuals. To increase sequencing depth and limit assay-specific biases, TCR repertoire library preparation and sequencing were carried out by different laboratories using diverse techniques. Leukapheresis yielded between about 0.85 and 9 billion PBMCs per donor. What the research found in general, with its limitations: Clonotypes shared by all four sorted-subset donors showed higher generation probabilities than non-shared clonotypes. When several donors were compared, the shared fraction of clonotypes was around 5% for naive CD4, over 3% for naive CD8, 2% to 2.5% for memory CD4, and roughly 0.43% for memory CD8. Incomplete sequencing was indicated by rarefaction of sorted-subset datasets, despite the large sequencing depth. Estimated clonotype richness was generally larger for naive than for memory subsets. Pairwise subsampling indicated that sequencing depth was expected to affect the degree of clonotype sharing among donors. The genetic and exposure-history diversity represented was limited by the small number of donors. Sampling was restricted to blood, and TCR repertoires in tissues likely differ from the TCR repertoires found in blood.

To note about this clone: Its antigen specificity is not known. No much larger clone exists at a distance of one base, and base qualities are not known.

Trimming removed 2 bases from V and 4 bases from J, leaving 16 bases between the germline ends. The germline V gene (reference sequence) specifies SEHNR as CDR1 and FQNEAQ as CDR2. Including the terminal cysteine and phenylalanine, the CDR3 comprises 16 residues. The sequence is cut down to CDR3 DNA, 48 bases in frame from base 1. The donors were healthy, HIV-negative adults with no recently reported acute infections or vaccinations. Only Caucasian adults living in Nashville, Tennessee, USA were represented among the donors. CD4+ T cells were enriched by magnetic negative selection; naive cells were then positively selected on CD45RA, and the negative fraction formed the memory subset. Blood was obtained by leukapheresis, after which PBMCs were separated by Ficoll-Histopaque density gradient centrifugation and cryopreserved in liquid nitrogen vapor phase. Purity and quantity of every magnetically sorted T cell population were checked by analytical flow cytometry. Genomic DNA was isolated from every sorted fraction and measured by UV absorbance on a Nanodrop 2000c.

TCR CDR3 regions were amplified from genomic DNA by multiplex PCR using the deep immunoSEQ assay. Extracted genomic DNA from each cell subset was distributed evenly across all wells of several immunoSEQ 96-well plates, and each plate was treated as a replicate. For sorted subsets, around 200 ng genomic DNA, equal to 30,000 to 35,000 T cell genomes, was loaded into each replicate PCR. The purified libraries were quantified using a Qubit 3.0 fluorometer, sized with a Bioanalyzer 2100, and then quantified again using the KAPA Library Quantification kit. Every immunoSEQ 96-well plate was sequenced on a dedicated single-read 150-cycle Illumina NextSeq 550 flow cell. As for how the authors treated the data: Because the immunoSEQ output held only junctional sequences and lacked quality scores, the filtering could not match the filtering applied to full-length reads. To assign V/J genes and CDR3, sequences were annotated using PyIR, a Python wrapper for IgBLAST v1.9, with IMGT germline references. Reads were removed for weak V/J assignments (E-value above 1e-6), missing CDR3, stop codons, out-of-frame junctions, or ambiguous translated residues. A V3J clonotype was defined by an identical inferred V gene, J gene, and CDR3 amino acid sequence. Percentage overlap between repertoires was computed as shared unique clonotypes divided by the size of the smaller repertoire. Three approaches were used to assess repertoire richness: RTK rarefaction, the Chao1 estimator, and Recon v2.1 estimates of unobserved clonotypes. For all TCRbeta clonotypes obtained by the gDNA method from four donors, generation probabilities were computed with OLGA. TCRdb mirrors the immuneACCESS table, restricted to in-frame sequences. Some clones are absent from its copies; in checked studies, under half trace to an unresolved V gene, and the reason for the others is unknown. From that table come the V and J calls and clone size; the DNA was used to work out D and trimming. The sample yields 950,000 to 1,100,000 clones; 75% to 85% were counted once. The top ten clones comprise 0.6% to 0.7% of the sample.

The clonotype originates from a man between 18 and 35 years old in good health. Some clones in this sample may be carry-over from other donors' samples. Source material: memory CD4+ T cells from PBMCs. This specimen's cell subset or site label, interpreted: CD45RA-negative fraction. This receptor chain uses TRBV7-9 and TRBJ2-3; the D segment could be TRBD2, given 6 matching bases. Here the CDR3 is given as CASSLIGGIVPDTQYF. The DNA is as follows: TGTGCCAGCAGCTTAATTGGGGGGATAGTCCCAGATACGCAGTATTTT.